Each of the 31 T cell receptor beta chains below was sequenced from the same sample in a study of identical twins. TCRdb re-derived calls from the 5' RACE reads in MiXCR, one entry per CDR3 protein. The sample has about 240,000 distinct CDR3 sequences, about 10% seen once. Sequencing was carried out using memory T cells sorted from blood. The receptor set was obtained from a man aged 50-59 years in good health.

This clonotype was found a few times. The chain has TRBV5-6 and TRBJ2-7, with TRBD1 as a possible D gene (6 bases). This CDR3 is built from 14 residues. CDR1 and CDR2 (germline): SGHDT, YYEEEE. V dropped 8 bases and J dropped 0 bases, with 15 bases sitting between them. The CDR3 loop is CASWVGGVSYEQYF. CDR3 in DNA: TGTGCCAGTTGGGTAGGGGGAGTCTCCTACGAGCAGTACTTC.

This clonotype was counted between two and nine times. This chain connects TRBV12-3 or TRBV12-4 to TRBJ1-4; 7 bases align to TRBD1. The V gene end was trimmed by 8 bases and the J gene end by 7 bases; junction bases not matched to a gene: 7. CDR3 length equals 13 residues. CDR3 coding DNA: TGTGCCAGCGGGTCCAGGGGGAGTGAAAAACTGTTTTTT. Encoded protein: CASGSRGSEKLFF.

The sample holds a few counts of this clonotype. CDR3 sequence (DNA): TGTGCCAGCAGCCAAGCAGCTAGCGCGCGAAATGACAATGAGCAGTTCTTC. It translates to CASSQAASARNDNEQFF. V usage is TRBV9 and J usage is TRBJ2-1, with TRBD2 as a possible D gene (6 bases). This CDR3 is built from 17 residues. Germline-derived CDR1 and CDR2 are SGDLS and YYNGEE. V was trimmed by 4 bases and J by 5 bases, leaving 22 bases between them.

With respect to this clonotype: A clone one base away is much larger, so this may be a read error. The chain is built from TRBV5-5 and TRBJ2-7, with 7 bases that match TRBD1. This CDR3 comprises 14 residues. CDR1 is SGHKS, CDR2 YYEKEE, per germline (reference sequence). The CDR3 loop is CASSFGQVSHEQYF. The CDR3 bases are TGTGCCAGCAGCTTTGGACAGGTCTCCCACGAGCAGTACTTC.

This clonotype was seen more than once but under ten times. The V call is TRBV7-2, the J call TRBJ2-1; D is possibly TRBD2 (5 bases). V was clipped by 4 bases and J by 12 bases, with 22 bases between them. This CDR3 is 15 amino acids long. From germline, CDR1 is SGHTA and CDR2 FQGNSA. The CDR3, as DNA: TGTGCCAGCAGCTCCGGACTGGCCTTCACAATGAGGCAGTTCTTC. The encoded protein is CASSSGLAFTMRQFF.

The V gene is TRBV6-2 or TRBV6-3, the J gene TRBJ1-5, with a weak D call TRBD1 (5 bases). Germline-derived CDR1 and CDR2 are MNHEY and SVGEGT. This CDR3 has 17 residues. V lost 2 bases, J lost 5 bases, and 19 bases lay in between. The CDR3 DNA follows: TGTGCCAGCAGTTACCCGACGCGGGGGTCCCTCGATCAGCCCCAGCATTTT. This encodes CASSYPTRGSLDQPQHF.

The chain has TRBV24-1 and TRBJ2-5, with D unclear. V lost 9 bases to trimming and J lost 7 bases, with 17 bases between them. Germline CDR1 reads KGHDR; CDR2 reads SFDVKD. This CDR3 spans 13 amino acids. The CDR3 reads CATGDGTAVTQYF. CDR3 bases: TGTGCCACCGGAGACGGTACAGCAGTGACCCAGTACTTC.

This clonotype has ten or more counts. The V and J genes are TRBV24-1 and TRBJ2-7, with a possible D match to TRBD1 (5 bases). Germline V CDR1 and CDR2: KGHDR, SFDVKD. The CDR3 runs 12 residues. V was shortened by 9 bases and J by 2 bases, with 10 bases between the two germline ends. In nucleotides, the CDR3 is TGTGCCACCTTCAGACAGCCCTACGAGCAGTACTTC. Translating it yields CATFRQPYEQYF.

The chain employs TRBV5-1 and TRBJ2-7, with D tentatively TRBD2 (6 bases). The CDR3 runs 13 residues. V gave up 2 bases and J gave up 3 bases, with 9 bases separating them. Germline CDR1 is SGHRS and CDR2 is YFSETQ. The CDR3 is CASSFQGGYEQYF. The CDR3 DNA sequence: TGCGCCAGCAGCTTTCAGGGAGGCTACGAGCAGTACTTC.

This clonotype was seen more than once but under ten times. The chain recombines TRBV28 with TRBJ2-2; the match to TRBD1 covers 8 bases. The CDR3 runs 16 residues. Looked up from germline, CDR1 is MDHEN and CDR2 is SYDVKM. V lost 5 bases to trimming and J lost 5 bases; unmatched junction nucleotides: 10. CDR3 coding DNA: TGTGCCAGCAGTCATCCCCAGGGGGCTTGGACCGGGGAGCTGTTTTTT. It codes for CASSHPQGAWTGELFF.

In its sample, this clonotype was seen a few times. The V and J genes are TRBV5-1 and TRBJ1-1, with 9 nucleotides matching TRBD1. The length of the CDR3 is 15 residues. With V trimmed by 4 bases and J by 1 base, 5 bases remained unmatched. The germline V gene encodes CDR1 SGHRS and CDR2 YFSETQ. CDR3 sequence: CASSPSGQGNTEAFF. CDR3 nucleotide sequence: TGCGCCAGCAGCCCGTCGGGACAGGGGAACACTGAAGCTTTCTTT.

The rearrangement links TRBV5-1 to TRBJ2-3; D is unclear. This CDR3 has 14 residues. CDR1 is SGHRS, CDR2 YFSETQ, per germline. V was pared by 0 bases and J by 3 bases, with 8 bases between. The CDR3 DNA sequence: TGCGCCAGCAGCTTGGGCCCCGGGACAGATACGCAGTATTTT. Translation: CASSLGPGTDTQYF.

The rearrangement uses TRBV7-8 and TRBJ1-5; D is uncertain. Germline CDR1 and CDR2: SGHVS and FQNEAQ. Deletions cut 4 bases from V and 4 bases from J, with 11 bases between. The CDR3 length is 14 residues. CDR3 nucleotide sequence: TGTGCCAGCAGCTCCCAACCCCCAAATCAGCCCCAGCATTTT. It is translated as CASSSQPPNQPQHF.

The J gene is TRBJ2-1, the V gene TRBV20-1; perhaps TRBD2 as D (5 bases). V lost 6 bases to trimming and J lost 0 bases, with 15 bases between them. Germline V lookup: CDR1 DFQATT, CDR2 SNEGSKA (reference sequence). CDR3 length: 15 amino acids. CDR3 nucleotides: TGCAGTGCGCTCCATTTAGAGGGCTCCTACAATGAGCAGTTCTTC. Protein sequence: CSALHLEGSYNEQFF.

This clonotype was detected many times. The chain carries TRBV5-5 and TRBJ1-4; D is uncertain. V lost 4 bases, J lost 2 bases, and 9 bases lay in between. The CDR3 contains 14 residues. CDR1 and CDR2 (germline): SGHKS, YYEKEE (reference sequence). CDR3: CASSVLVTNEKLFF. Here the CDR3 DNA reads TGTGCCAGCAGCGTTCTGGTCACTAATGAAAAACTGTTTTTT.

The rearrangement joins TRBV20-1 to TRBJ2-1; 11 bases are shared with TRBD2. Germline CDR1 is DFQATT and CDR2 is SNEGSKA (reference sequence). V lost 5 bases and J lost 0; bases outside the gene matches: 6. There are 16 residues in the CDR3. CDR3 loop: CSAFGTSGSSYNEQFF. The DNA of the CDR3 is TGCAGTGCTTTTGGGACTAGCGGAAGCTCCTACAATGAGCAGTTCTTC.

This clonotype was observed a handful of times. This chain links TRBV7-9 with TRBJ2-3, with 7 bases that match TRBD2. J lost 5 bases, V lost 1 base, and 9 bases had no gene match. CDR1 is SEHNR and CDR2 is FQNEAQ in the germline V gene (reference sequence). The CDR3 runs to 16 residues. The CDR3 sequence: CASSLVPGGWIDTQYF. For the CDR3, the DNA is TGTGCCAGCAGCTTAGTTCCGGGAGGATGGATAGATACGCAGTATTTT. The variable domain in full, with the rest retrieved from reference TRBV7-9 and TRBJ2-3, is DTGVSQNPRHKITKRGQNVTFRCDPISEHNRLYWYRQTLGQGPEFLTYFQNEAQLEKSRLLSDRFSAERPKGSFSTLEIQRTEQGDSAMYLCASSLVPGGWIDTQYFGPGTRLTVL.

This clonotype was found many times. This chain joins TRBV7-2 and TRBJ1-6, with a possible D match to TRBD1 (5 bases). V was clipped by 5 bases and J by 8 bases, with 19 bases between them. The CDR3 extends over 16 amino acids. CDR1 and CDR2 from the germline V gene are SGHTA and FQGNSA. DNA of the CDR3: TGTGCCAGCAGCCTTAACCCGTGGGGGAGGGATTCACCCCTCCACTTT. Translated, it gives CASSLNPWGRDSPLHF.

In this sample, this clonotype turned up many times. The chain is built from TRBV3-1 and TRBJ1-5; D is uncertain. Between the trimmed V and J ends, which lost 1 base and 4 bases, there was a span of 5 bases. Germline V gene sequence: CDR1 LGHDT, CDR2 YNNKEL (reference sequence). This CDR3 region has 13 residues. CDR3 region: CASSQGINQPQHF. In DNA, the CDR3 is TGTGCCAGCAGCCAAGGGATTAATCAGCCCCAGCATTTT. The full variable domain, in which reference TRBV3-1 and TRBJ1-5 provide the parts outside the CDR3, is DTAVSQTPKYLVTQMGNDKSIKCEQNLGHDTMYWYKQDSKKFLKIMFSYNNKELIINETVPNRFSPKSPDKAHLNLHINSLELGDSAVYFCASSQGINQPQHFGDGTRLSIL.

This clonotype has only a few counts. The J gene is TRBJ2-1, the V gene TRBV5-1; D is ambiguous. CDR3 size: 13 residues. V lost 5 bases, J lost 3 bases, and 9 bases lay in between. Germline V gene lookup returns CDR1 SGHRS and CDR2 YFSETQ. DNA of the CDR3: TGCGCCAGCAGTCGGTCTGACTACAATGAGCAGTTCTTC. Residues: CASSRSDYNEQFF.

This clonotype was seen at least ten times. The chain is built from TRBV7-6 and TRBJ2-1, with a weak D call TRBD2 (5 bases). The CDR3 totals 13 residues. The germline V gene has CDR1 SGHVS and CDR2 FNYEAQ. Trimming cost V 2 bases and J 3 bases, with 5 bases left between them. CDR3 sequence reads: CASSLSGYNEQFF. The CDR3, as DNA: TGTGCCAGCAGCTTAAGCGGCTACAATGAGCAGTTCTTC. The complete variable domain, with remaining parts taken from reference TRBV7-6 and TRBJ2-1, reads GAGVSQSPRYKVTKRGQDVALRCDPISGHVSLYWYRQALGQGPEFLTYFNYEAQQDKSGLPNDRFSAERPEGSISTLTIQRTEQRDSAMYRCASSLSGYNEQFFGPGTRLTVL.

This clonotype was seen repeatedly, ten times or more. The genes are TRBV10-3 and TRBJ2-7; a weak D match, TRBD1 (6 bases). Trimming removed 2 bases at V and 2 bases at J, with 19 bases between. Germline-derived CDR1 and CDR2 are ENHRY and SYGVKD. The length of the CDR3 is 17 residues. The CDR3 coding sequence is TGTGCCATCAGTGAGCCGCCCGGGACACGGAATACCTACGAGCAGTACTTC. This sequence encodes CAISEPPGTRNTYEQYF.

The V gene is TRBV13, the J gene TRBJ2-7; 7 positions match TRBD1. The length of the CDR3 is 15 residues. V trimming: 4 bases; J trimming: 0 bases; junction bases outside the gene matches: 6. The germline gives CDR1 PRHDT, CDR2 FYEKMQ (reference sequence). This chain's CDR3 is CASSWRGGPSYEQYF. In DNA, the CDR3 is TGTGCCAGCAGCTGGCGAGGGGGCCCCTCCTACGAGCAGTACTTC.

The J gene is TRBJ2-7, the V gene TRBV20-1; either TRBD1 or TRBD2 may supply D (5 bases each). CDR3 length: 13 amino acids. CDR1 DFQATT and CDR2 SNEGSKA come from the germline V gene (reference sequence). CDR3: CSLRDAETYEQYF. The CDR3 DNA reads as TGCAGCTTACGGGACGCCGAAACCTACGAGCAGTACTTC.

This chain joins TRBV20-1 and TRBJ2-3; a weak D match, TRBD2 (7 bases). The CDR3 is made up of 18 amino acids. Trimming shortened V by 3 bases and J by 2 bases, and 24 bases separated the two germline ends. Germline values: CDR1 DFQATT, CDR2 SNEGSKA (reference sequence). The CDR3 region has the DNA TGCAGTGCTAGTTCTGGGGGGGGCGGTAGCGCCTACACAGATACGCAGTATTTT. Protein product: CSASSGGGGSAYTDTQYF.

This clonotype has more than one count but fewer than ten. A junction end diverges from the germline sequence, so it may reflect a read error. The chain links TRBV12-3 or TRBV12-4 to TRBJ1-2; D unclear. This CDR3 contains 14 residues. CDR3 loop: CASSRGSSRYGYPF. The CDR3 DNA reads TGTGCCAGCAGCCGTGGGTCCTCCCGGTATGGCTACCCCTTC.

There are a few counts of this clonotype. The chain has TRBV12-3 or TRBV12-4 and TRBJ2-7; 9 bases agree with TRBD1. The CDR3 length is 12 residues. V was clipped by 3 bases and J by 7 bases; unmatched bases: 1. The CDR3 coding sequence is TGTGCCAGCAGTTTTGGGACAGGGGAGCAGTACTTC. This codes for CASSFGTGEQYF.

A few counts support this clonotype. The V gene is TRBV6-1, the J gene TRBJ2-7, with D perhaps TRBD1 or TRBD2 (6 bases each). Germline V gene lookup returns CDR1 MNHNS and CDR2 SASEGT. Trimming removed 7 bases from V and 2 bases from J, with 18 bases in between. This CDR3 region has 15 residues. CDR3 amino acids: CASNRRGASTYEQYF. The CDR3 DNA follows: TGTGCCAGCAATAGAAGGGGGGCCTCCACCTACGAGCAGTACTTC.

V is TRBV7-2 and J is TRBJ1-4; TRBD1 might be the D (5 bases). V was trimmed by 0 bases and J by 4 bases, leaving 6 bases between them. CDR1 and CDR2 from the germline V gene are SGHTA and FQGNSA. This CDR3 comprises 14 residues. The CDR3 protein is CASSLAGLNEKLFF. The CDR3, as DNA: TGTGCCAGCAGCTTAGCGGGGCTTAATGAAAAACTGTTTTTT.

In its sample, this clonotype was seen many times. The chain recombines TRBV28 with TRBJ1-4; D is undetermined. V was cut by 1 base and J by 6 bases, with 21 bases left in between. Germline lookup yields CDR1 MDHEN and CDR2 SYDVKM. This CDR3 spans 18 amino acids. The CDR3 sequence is CASSLYQLLGREDEKLFF. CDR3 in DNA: TGTGCCAGCAGTTTATACCAACTCCTCGGGAGGGAAGATGAAAAACTGTTTTTT.

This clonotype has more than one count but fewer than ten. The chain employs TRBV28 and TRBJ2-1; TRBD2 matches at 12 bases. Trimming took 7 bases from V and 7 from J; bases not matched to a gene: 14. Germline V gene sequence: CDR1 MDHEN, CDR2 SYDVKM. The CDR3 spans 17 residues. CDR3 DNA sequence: TGTGCCAGCATCCCTTGGGCTAGCGGGAGGGCTGGGAATGAGCAGTTCTTC. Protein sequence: CASIPWASGRAGNEQFF.